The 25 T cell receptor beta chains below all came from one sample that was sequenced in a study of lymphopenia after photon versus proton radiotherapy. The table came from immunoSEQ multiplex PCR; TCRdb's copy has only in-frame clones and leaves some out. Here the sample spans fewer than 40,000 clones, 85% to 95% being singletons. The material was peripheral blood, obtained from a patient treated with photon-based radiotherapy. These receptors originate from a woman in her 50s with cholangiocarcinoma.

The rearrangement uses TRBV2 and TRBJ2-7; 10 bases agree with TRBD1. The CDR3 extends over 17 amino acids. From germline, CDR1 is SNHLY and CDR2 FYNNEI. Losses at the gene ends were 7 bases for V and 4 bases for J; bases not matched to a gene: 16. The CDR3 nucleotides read TGTGCCAGCACTAACCCGGGACAGGGGTTTTCTCGGTACGAGCAGTACTTC. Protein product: CASTNPGQGFSRYEQYF.

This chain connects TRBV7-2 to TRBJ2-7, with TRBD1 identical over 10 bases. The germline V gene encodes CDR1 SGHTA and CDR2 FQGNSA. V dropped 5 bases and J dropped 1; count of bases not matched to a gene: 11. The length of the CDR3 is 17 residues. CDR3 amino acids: CASSLKSPGQGSYEQYF. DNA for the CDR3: TGTGCCAGCAGCCTCAAATCGCCGGGACAGGGGTCCTACGAGCAGTACTTC.

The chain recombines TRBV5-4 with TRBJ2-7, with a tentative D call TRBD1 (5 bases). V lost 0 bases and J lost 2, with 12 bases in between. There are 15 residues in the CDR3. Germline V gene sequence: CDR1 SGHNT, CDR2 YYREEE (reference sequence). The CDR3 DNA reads TGTGCCAGCAGCTTGGAGCTGGCAGGGACCTACGAGCAGTACTTC. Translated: CASSLELAGTYEQYF.

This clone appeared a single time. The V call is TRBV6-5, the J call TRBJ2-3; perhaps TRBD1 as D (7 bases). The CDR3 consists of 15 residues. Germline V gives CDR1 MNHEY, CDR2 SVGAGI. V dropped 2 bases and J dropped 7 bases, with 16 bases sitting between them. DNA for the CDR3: TGTGCCAGCAGTTACAGGGGGGCAGGGGGTTATACGCAGTATTTT. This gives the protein CASSYRGAGGYTQYF.

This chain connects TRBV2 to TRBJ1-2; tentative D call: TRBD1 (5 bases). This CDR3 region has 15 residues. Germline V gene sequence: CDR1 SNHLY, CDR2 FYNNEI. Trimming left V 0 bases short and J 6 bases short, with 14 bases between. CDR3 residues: CASSEALRGRDGYTF. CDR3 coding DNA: TGTGCCAGCAGTGAAGCGCTTCGGGGCAGGGATGGCTACACCTTC.

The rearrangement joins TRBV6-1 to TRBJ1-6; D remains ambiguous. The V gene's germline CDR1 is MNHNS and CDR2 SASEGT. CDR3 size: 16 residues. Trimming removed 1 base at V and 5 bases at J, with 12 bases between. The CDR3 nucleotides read TGTGCCAGCAGTGAAGTGGTCGGTGGGAATAATTCACCCCTCCACTTT. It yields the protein CASSEVVGGNNSPLHF.

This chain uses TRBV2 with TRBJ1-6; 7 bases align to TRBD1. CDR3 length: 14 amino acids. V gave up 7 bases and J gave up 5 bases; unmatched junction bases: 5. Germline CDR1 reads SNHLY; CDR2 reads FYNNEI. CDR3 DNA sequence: TGTGCCAGCAAGACCGGGACAGATAATTCACCCCTCCACTTT. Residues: CASKTGTDNSPLHF.

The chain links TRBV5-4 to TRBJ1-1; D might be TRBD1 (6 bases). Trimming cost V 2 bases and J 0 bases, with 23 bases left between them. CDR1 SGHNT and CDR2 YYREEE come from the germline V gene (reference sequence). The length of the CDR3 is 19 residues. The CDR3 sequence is CASSLGGRAAGIMNTEAFF. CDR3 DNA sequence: TGTGCCAGCAGCTTAGGGGGACGGGCCGCGGGAATCATGAACACTGAAGCTTTCTTT.

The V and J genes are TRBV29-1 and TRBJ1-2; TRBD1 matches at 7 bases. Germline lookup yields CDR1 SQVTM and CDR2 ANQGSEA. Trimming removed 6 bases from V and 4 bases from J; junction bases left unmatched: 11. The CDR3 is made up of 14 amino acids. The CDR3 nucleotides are TGCAGCGTCGACTCCTTACAGGGGCCCTATGGCTACACCTTC. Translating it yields CSVDSLQGPYGYTF.

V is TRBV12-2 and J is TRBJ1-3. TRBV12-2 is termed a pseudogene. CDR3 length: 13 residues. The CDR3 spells CASRPPGGNTIYF. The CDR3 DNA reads TGTGCAAGTCGCCCGCCCGGGGGAAACACCATATATTTT.

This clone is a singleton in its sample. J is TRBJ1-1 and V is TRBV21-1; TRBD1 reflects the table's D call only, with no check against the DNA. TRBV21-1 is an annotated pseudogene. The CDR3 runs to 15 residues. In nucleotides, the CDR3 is TGTGCCAGCAGCAAAGAACACTCTCAGGACACTGAAGCTTTCTTT. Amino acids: CASSKEHSQDTEAFF.

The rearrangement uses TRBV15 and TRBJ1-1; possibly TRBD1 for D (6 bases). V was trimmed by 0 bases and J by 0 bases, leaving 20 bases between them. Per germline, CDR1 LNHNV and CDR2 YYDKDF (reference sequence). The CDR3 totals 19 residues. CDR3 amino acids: CATSRDRIRGPSMNTEAFF. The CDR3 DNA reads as TGTGCCACCAGCAGAGATCGGATCAGGGGCCCATCCATGAACACTGAAGCTTTCTTT.

DNA of the CDR3: TGTGCCAGTTCTCCCGGGACTAGCGGGGGCCCTTTGTACAATGAGCAGTTCTTC. The encoded protein is CASSPGTSGGPLYNEQFF. The rearrangement joins TRBV19 to TRBJ2-1, with 14 bases lining up with TRBD2. The germline CDR1 and CDR2 sequences are LNHDA and SQIVND (reference sequence). The CDR3 consists of 18 residues. V lost 8 bases and J lost 4; bases outside the gene matches: 13. The variable domain in full, with the rest retrieved from reference TRBV19 and TRBJ2-1, is DGGITQSPKYLFRKEGQNVTLSCEQNLNHDAMYWYRQDPGQGLRLIYYSQIVNDFQKGDIAEGYSVSREKKESFPLTVTSAQKNPTAFYLCASSPGTSGGPLYNEQFFGPGTRLTVL.

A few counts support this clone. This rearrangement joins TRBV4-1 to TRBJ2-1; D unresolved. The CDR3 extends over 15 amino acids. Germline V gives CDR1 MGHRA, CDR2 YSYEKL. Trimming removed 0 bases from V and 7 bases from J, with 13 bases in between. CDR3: CASSQERSPWNEQFF. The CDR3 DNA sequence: TGCGCCAGCAGCCAAGAAAGGTCGCCCTGGAATGAGCAGTTCTTC.

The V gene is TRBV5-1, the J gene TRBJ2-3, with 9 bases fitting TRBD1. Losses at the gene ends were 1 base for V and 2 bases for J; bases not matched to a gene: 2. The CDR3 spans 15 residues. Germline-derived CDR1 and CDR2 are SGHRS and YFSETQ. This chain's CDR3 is CASSLWTGATDTQYF. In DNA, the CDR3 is TGCGCCAGCAGCTTGTGGACAGGGGCCACAGATACGCAGTATTTT.

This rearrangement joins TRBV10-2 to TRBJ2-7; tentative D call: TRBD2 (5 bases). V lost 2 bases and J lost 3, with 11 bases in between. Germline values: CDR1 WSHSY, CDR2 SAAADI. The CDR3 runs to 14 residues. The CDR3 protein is CASSENTGYYEQYF. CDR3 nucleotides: TGCGCCAGCAGTGAGAACACGGGATACTACGAGCAGTACTTC.

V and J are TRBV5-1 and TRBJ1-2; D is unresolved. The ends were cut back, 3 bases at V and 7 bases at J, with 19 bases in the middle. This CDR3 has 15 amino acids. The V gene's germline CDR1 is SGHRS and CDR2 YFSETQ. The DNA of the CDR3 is TGCGCCAGCAGCTCCCTGAGTAACCCTGGCCTTGGCTACACCTTC. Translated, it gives CASSSLSNPGLGYTF.

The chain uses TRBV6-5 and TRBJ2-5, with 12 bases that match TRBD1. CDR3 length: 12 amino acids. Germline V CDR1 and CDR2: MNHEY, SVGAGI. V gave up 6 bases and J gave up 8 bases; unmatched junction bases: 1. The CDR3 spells CASSGTGGTQYF. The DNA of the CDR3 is TGTGCCAGCAGCGGGACAGGGGGCACCCAGTACTTC.

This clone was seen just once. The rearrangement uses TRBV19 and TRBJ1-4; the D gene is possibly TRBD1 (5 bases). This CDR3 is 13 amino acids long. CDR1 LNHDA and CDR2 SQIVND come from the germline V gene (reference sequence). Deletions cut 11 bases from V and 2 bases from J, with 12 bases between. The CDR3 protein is CASGWLTNEKLFF. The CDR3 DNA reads TGTGCCTCAGGGTGGTTGACTAATGAAAAACTGTTTTTT.

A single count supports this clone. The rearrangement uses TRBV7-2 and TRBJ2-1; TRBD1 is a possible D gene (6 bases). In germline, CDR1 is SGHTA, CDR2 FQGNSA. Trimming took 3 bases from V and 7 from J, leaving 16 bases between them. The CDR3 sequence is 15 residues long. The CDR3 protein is CASSLGTDSSNEQFF. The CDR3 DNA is TGTGCCAGCAGCTTGGGGACGGACAGTTCTAATGAGCAGTTCTTC.

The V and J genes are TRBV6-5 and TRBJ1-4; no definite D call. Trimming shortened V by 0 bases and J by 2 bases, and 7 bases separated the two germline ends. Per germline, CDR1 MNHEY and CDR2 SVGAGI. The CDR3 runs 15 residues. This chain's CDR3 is CASSYSKYTNEKLFF. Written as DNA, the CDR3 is TGTGCCAGCAGTTACTCAAAGTACACTAATGAAAAACTGTTTTTT.

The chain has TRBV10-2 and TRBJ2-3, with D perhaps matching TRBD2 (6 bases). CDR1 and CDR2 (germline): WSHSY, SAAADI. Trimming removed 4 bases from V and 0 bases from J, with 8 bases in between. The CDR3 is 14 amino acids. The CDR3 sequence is CASSGGVSTDTQYF. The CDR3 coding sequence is TGCGCCAGCAGTGGGGGGGTCAGCACAGATACGCAGTATTTT.

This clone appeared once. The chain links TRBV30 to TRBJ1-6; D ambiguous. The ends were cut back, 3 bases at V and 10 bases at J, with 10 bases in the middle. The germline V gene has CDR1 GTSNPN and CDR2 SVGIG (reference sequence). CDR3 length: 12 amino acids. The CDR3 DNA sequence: TGTGCCTGGAGATTAGCGTCGTCACCCCTCCACTTT. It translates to CAWRLASSPLHF.

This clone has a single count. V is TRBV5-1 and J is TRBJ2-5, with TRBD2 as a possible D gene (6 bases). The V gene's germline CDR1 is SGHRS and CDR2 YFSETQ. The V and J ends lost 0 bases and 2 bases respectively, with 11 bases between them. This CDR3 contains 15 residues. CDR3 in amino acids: CASSLGSSEQETQYF. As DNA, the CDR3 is TGCGCCAGCAGCTTGGGGTCTAGCGAGCAAGAGACCCAGTACTTC.

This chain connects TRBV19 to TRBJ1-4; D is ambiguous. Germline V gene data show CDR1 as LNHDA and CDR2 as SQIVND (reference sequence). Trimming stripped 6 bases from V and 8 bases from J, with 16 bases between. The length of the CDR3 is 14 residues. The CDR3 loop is CASRRLTADEKLFF. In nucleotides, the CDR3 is TGTGCCAGTAGAAGATTGACGGCGGACGAAAAACTGTTTTTT. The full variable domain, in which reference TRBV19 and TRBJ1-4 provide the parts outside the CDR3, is DGGITQSPKYLFRKEGQNVTLSCEQNLNHDAMYWYRQDPGQGLRLIYYSQIVNDFQKGDIAEGYSVSREKKESFPLTVTSAQKNPTAFYLCASRRLTADEKLFFGSGTQLSVL.